These 13 T cell receptor beta chains originate from one sample sequenced in a study of blood T cells in healthy people across ages. Next came a second PCR, run for about 6 to 11 cycles, which used a sample-barcoded 5' primer along with a J-beta primer mix. TCRdb re-derived calls from the 5' RACE reads in MiXCR, one entry per CDR3 protein. The sample contains roughly 2 million distinct CDR3 sequences, 49% of which appear only once. Material: blood. These receptors all come from a woman aged 40-49 years in good health.

This clonotype was seen a handful of times. The chain is built from TRBV28 and TRBJ2-1; D unresolved. The length of the CDR3 is 15 residues. Germline CDR1 is MDHEN and CDR2 is SYDVKM. V was shortened by 5 bases and J by 3 bases, with 14 bases between the two germline ends. The CDR3 region is CASSGMALNYNEQFF. The CDR3 DNA is TGTGCCAGCAGTGGAATGGCCCTCAACTACAATGAGCAGTTCTTC.

This sequence joins TRBV5-4 and TRBJ2-5, with no clear D. V lost 4 bases and J 6 bases, leaving 19 bases between the germline ends. CDR1 SGHNT and CDR2 YYREEE come from the germline V gene (reference sequence). The CDR3 runs to 15 residues. In DNA, the CDR3 is TGTGCCAGCAGCCCCTCGACCCTAAAAGTGAAGACCCAGTACTTC. Protein sequence: CASSPSTLKVKTQYF.

The chain employs TRBV4-3 and TRBJ2-1; D not resolved. This CDR3 is built from 15 residues. Per germline, CDR1 LGHNA and CDR2 YSLEER. V dropped 4 bases and J dropped 6 bases, with 16 bases sitting between them. The CDR3 sequence: CASSLDKAPSNEQFF. For the CDR3, the DNA is TGCGCCAGCAGCCTAGACAAGGCCCCCTCCAATGAGCAGTTCTTC.

The V gene is TRBV7-9, the J gene TRBJ2-3, with 9 bases lining up with TRBD1. Losses at the gene ends were 2 bases for V and 6 bases for J; bases not matched to a gene: 18. The V gene's germline CDR1 is SEHNR and CDR2 FQNEAQ (reference sequence). This CDR3 has 19 amino acids. CDR3 amino acids: CASSLPDRGPAAHTDTQYF. CDR3 coding DNA: TGTGCCAGCAGCTTACCGGACAGGGGCCCTGCGGCCCACACGGATACGCAGTATTTT.

The V and J genes are TRBV6-2 or TRBV6-3 and TRBJ2-3; TRBD1 might be the D (5 bases). The CDR3 is 15 residues long. The V end was cut by 2 bases, the J end by 4 bases, with 13 bases between. In germline, CDR1 is MNHEY, CDR2 SVGEGT. CDR3: CASSYLGASADTQYF. DNA of the CDR3: TGTGCCAGCAGTTACCTAGGGGCAAGCGCAGATACGCAGTATTTT.

To note about this clonotype: The junction departs from the called germline gene at one end, perhaps through a read error. The J gene is TRBJ1-4, the V gene TRBV7-2; possibly TRBD1 for D (6 bases). Germline CDR1 and CDR2: SGHTA and FQGNSA. There are 15 residues in the CDR3. CDR3 nucleotides: TGTGCCAGTAGCTTAATTGGGGGCGCAGGTGAAAAACTGTTTTTT. Its translation: CASSLIGGAGEKLFF.

This clonotype was counted a few times. The V gene is TRBV27, the J gene TRBJ2-7, with D maybe TRBD1 (6 bases). This CDR3 contains 14 residues. V was clipped by 6 bases and J by 2 bases, with 14 bases between them. Germline CDR1 reads MNHEY; CDR2 reads SMNVEV (reference sequence). CDR3 sequence (DNA): TGTGCCAGCAGCGACCGGGACACAACCTACGAGCAGTACTTC. This codes for CASSDRDTTYEQYF.

This rearrangement joins TRBV20-1 to TRBJ2-5, with D unresolved. The ends were cut back, 4 bases at V and 1 base at J, with 7 bases in the middle. The CDR3 runs 12 residues. CDR1 DFQATT and CDR2 SNEGSKA come from the germline V gene (reference sequence). The CDR3 is CSAKKGQETQYF. The CDR3 nucleotides are TGCAGTGCTAAGAAGGGCCAAGAGACCCAGTACTTC.

A few counts support this clonotype. The V gene is TRBV6-1, the J gene TRBJ2-7; D may be TRBD1 or TRBD2 (5 bases each). V gave up 7 bases and J gave up 2 bases, with 18 bases separating them. Germline V CDR1 and CDR2: MNHNS, SASEGT. CDR3 length: 15 residues. The CDR3 sequence: CASNSPRDATYEQYF. In DNA, the CDR3 is TGTGCCAGCAATTCCCCCCGGGACGCCACCTACGAGCAGTACTTC.

V is TRBV12-5 and J is TRBJ1-2; D is ambiguous. Germline CDR1 LGHNT, CDR2 FRNRAP. Trimming took 6 bases from V and 4 from J, leaving 12 bases between them. The CDR3 covers 13 residues. The CDR3 coding sequence is TGTGCTAGTGGATACGAGATCGCCTATGGCTACACCTTC. Amino acid sequence: CASGYEIAYGYTF.

CDR3 in amino acids: CASSGSGGAPYTQYF. Here the CDR3 DNA reads TGTGCCAGCAGCGGTAGCGGGGGGGCCCCGTATACGCAGTATTTT. The V gene is TRBV2, the J gene TRBJ2-3, with TRBD2 identical over 11 bases. Germline assignment: CDR1 SNHLY and CDR2 FYNNEI. J was trimmed by 7 bases and V by 6 bases; bases with no gene match: 9. This CDR3 is 15 amino acids long.

This sequence joins TRBV20-1 and TRBJ1-1; perhaps TRBD1 as D (5 bases). Germline CDR1 is DFQATT and CDR2 is SNEGSKA (reference sequence). Trimming removed 3 bases from V and 6 bases from J, with 11 bases in between. The CDR3 loop spans 12 amino acids. The CDR3 region has the DNA TGCAGTGCTAGTGGGGGAAGGTCTGAAGCTTTCTTT. Amino acids: CSASGGRSEAFF.

This clonotype was observed once. The genes are TRBV12-3 or TRBV12-4 and TRBJ1-2; D unresolved. Trimming cost V 1 base and J 4 bases, with 10 bases left between them. The CDR3 spans 14 residues. The CDR3 nucleotides read TGTGCCAGCAGTTTAGGGGTTCTGAGCTATGGCTACACCTTC. It yields the protein CASSLGVLSYGYTF.